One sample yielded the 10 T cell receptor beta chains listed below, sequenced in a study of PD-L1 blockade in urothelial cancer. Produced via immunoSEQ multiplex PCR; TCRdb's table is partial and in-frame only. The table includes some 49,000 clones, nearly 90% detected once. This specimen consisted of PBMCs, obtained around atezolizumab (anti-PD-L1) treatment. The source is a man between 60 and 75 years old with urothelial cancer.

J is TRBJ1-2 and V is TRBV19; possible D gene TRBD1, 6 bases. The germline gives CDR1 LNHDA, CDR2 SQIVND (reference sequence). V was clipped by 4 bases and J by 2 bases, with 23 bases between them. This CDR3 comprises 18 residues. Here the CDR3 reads CASSNPKSRTAYNYGYTF. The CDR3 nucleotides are TGTGCCAGTAGTAACCCAAAATCCCGGACAGCCTACAACTATGGCTACACCTTC.

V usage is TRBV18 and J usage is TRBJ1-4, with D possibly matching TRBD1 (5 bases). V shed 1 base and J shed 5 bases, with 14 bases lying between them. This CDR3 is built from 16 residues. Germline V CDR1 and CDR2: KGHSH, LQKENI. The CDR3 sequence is CASSPRISAGNEKLFF. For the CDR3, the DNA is TGTGCCAGCTCACCACGCATTTCGGCAGGGAATGAAAAACTGTTTTTT. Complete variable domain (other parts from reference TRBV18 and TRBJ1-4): NAGVMQNPRHLVRRRGQEARLRCSPMKGHSHVYWYRQLPEEGLKFMVYLQKENIIDESGMPKERFSAEFPKEGPSILRIQQVVRGDSAAYFCASSPRISAGNEKLFFGSGTQLSVL.

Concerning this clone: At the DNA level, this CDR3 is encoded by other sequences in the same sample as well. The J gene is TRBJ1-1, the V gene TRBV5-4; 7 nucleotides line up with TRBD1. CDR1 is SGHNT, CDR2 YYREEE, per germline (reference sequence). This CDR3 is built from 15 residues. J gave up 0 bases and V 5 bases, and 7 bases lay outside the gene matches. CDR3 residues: CASSYPGQMNTEAFF. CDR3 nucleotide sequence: TGTGCCAGCAGTTATCCGGGACAGATGAACACTGAAGCTTTCTTT.

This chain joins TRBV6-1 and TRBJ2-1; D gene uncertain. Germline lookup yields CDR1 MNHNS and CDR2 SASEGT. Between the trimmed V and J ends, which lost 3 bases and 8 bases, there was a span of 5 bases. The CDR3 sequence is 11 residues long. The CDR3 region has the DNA TGTGCCAGCAGTGATTTCTATGAGCAGTTCTTC. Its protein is CASSDFYEQFF.

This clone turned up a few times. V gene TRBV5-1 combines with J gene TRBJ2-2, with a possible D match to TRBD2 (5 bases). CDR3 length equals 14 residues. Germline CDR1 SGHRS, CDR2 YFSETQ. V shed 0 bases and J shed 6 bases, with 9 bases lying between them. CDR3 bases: TGCGCCAGCAGCTTGGGGGTGGAGGCCGGGGAGCTGTTTTTT. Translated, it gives CASSLGVEAGELFF.

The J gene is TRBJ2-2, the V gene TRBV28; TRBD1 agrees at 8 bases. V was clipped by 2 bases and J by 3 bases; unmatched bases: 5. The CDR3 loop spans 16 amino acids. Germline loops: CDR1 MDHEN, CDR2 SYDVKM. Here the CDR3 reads CASSLPGGLDTGELFF. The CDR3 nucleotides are TGTGCCAGCAGTTTACCAGGGGGCTTGGACACCGGGGAGCTGTTTTTT.

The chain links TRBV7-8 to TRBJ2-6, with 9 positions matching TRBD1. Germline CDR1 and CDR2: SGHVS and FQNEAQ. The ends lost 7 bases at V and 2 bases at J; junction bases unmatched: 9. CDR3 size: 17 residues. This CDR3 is CASTRTGGPTGANVLTF. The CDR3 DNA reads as TGTGCCAGCACCCGCACAGGGGGCCCCACTGGGGCCAACGTCCTGACTTTC.

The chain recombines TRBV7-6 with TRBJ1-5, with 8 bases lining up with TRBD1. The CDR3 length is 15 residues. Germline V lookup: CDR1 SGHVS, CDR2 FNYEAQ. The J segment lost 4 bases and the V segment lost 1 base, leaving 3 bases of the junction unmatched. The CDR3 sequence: CASSLGTGRNQPQHF. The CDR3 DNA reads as TGTGCCAGCAGCTTAGGGACAGGGAGGAATCAGCCCCAGCATTTT.

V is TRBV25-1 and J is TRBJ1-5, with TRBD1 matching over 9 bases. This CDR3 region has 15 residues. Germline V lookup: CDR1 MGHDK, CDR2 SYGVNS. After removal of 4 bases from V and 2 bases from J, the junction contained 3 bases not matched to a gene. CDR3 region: CASSGDRGGNQPQHF. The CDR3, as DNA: TGTGCCAGCAGTGGCGACAGGGGGGGCAATCAGCCCCAGCATTTT.

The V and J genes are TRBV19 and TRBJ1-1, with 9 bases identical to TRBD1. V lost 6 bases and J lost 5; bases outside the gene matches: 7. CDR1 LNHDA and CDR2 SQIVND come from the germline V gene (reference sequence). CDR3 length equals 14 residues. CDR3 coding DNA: TGTGCCAGTAGATCGGACAGGGGTTATACTGAAGCTTTCTTT. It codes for CASRSDRGYTEAFF.